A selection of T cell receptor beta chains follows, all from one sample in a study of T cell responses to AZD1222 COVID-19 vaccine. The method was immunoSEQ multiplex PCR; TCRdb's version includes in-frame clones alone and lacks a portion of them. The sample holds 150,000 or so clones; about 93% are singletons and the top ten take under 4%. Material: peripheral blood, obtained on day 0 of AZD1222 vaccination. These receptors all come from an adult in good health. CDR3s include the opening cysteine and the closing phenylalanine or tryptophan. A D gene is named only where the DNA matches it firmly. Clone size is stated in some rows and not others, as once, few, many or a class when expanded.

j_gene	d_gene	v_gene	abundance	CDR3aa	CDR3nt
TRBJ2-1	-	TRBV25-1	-	CASSPPVPGPSSYNEQFF	TGTGCCAGCAGTCCCCCCGTGCCGGGGCCGAGCTCCTACAATGAGCAGTTCTTC
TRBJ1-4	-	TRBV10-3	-	CAISGGQQSEKLFF	TGTGCCATCAGCGGGGGGCAGCAAAGCGAAAAACTGTTTTTT
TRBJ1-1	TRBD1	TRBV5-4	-	CASSSRQGVRGTEAFF	TGTGCCAGCAGTAGCAGACAGGGGGTTCGGGGCACTGAAGCTTTCTTT
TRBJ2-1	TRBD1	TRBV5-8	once	CASSLLKGALISSYNEQFF	TGTGCCAGCAGCTTGTTAAAGGGGGCTCTCATTAGCTCCTACAATGAGCAGTTCTTC
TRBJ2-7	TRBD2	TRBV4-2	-	CASSQEPTSGNYEQYF	TGTGCCAGCAGCCAAGAGCCGACTAGCGGGAACTACGAGCAGTACTTC
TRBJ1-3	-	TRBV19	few	CASRGLSGNTIYF	TGTGCCAGTAGGGGCCTCTCTGGAAACACCATATATTTT
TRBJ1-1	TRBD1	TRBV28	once	CASSLQGLTEAFF	TGTGCCAGCAGCTTACAGGGGTTGACTGAAGCTTTCTTT
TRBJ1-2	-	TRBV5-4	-	CASSFRGAYDGYTF	TGTGCCAGCAGCTTTCGGGGGGCGTATGATGGCTACACCTTC
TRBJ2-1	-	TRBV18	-	CASSPPGLAVYNEQFF	TGTGCCAGCTCACCACCCGGATTAGCGGTGTACAATGAGCAGTTCTTC
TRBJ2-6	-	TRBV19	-	CASRVISGANVLTF	TGTGCCAGTAGGGTGATTTCTGGGGCCAACGTCCTGACTTTC
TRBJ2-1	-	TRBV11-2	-	CASSPSLRGEQFF	TGTGCCAGCAGCCCCAGTTTACGTGGTGAGCAGTTCTTC
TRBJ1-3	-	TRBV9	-	CASSVGGAGNTIYF	TGTGCCAGCAGCGTAGGGGGGGCTGGAAACACCATATATTTT
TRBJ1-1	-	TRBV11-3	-	CASSWGQNTEAFF	TGTGCCAGCAGCTGGGGACAGAACACTGAAGCTTTCTTT
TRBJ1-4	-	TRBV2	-	CASRGLATNEKLFF	TGTGCCAGCAGGGGCCTGGCAACTAATGAAAAACTGTTTTTT
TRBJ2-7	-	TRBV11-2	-	CASSLSPSYEQYF	TGTGCCAGCAGCTTGAGCCCGAGCTACGAGCAGTACTTC
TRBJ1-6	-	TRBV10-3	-	CAISEGERNSPLHF	TGTGCCATCAGTGAAGGGGAAAGGAATTCACCCCTCCACTTT
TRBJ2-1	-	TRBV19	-	CASSMVSSSEQFF	TGTGCCAGTAGTATGGTTAGCTCGAGTGAGCAGTTCTTC
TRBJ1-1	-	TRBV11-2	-	CASSLRGVGEAFF	TGTGCCAGCAGCTTAAGGGGGGTAGGTGAAGCTTTCTTT
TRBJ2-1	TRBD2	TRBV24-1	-	CATSDLTSGRAEQFF	TGTGCCACCAGTGATTTAACTAGCGGGAGGGCTGAGCAGTTCTTC
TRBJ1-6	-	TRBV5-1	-	CASSPESSYNSPLHF	TGCGCCAGCAGCCCTGAGAGCTCCTATAATTCACCCCTCCACTTT
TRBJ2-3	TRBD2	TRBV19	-	CASSIAGGPGDTQYF	TGTGCCAGTAGTATAGCGGGAGGGCCCGGAGATACGCAGTATTTT
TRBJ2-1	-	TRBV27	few	CASSLLGPGGNEQFF	TGTGCCAGCAGTTTACTCGGACCCGGTGGGAATGAGCAGTTCTTC
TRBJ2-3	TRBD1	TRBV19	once	CASNRGLGTDTQYF	TGTGCCAGTAACAGGGGGCTCGGCACAGATACGCAGTATTTT
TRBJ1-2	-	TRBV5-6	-	CASSLGHRYKGYTF	TGTGCCAGCAGCTTGGGTCACAGGTACAAAGGCTACACCTTC
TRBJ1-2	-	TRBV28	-	CASSLTSPGDTRLDTF	TGTGCCAGCAGTTTAACCTCCCCGGGTGACACTCGGCTGGACACCTTC
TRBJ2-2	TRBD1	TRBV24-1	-	CATSETGGPTGELFF	TGTGCCACCAGTGAGACAGGGGGCCCCACCGGGGAGCTGTTTTTT
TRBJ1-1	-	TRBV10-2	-	CASSEPRPGRDSTEAFF	TGCGCCAGCAGTGAGCCTAGGCCGGGCAGGGATTCCACTGAAGCTTTCTTT
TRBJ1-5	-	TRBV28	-	CASSLWGNNQPQHF	TGTGCCAGCAGTTTATGGGGTAACAATCAGCCCCAGCATTTT